This T cell receptor (beta chain) originates from a study of T cell changes during pregnancy in multiple sclerosis. The germline gives CDR1 SGHVS, CDR2 FNYEAQ. The CDR3 contains 15 residues. V was pared by 7 bases and J by 2 bases, with 15 bases between. Assay used: immunoSEQ multiplex PCR; TCRdb lists only in-frame clones, some missing. The sample contains 91,000 or so clones, about 94% of which appear only once. This rearrangement joins TRBV7-6 to TRBJ1-3, with a tentative D call TRBD1 (5 bases). This clonotype was obtained from a female donor with multiple sclerosis, enrolled in a pregnancy study. This sample comprised peripheral blood, obtained after pregnancy. The chain's CDR3 is CASKGGRETGNTIYF. The CDR3, as DNA: TGTGCCAGCAAAGGTGGCAGGGAAACTGGAAACACCATATATTTT.